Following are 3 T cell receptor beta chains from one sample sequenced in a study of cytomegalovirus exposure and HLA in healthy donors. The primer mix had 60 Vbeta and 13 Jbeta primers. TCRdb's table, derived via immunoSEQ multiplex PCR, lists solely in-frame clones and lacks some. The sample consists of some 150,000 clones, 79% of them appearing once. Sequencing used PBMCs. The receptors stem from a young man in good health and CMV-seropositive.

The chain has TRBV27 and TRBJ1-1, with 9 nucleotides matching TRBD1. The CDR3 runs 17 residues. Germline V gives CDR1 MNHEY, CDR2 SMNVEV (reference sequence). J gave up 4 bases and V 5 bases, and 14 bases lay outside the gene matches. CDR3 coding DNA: TGTGCCAGCAGTCGCGGACAGGGGTACGCGTCAAGCACTGAAGCTTTCTTT. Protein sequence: CASSRGQGYASSTEAFF.

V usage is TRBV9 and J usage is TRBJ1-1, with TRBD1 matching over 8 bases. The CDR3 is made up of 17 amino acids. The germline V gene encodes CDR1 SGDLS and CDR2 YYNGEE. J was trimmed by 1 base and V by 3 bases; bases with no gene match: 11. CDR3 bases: TGTGCCAGCAGCGGGATACAGGGGGGGCCAGGGAACACTGAAGCTTTCTTT. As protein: CASSGIQGGPGNTEAFF.

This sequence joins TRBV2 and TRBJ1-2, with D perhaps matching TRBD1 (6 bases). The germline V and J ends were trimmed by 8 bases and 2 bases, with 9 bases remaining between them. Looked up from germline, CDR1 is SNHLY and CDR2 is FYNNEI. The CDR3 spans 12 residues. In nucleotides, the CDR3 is TGTGCCAGCGGCGGACAGAACTATGGCTACACCTTC. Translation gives CASGGQNYGYTF.